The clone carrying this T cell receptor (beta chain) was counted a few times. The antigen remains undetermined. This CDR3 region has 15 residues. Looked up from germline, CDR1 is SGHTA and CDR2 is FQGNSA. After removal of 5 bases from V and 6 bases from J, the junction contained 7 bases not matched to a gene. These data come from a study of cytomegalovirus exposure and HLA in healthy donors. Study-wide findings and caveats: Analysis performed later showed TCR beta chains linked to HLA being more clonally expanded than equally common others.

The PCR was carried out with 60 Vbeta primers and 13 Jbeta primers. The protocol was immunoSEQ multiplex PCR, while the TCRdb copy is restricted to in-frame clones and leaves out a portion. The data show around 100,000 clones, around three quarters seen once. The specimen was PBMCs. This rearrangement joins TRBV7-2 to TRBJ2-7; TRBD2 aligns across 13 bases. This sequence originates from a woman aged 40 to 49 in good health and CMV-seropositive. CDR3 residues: CASSPGTSGVSEQYF. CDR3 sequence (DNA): TGTGCCAGCAGCCCCGGGACTAGCGGGGTCTCCGAGCAGTACTTC. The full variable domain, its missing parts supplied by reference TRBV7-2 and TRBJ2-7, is GAGVSQSPSNKVTEKGKDVELRCDPISGHTALYWYRQSLGQGLEFLIYFQGNSAPDKSGLPSDRFSAERTGGSVSTLTIQRTQQEDSAVYLCASSPGTSGVSEQYFGPGTRLTVT.